This TCR beta chain stems from a study of blood T cell repertoires in COVID-19. About the research overall: There were acute and convalescent COVID-19 samples, and they came from the United States, Italy and Spain. From T cells, B-cell-depleted T cells, or PBMCs came the material, which was cDNA or gDNA.

As originally analysed: Reference gene primer amplification in the assay estimated nucleated cell counts. Sequencing used immunoSEQ multiplex PCR; TCRdb keeps in-frame clones, though not all of them. The D gene and trimming were derived from the DNA, and the V and J assignments and clone size from that table. Of about 57,000 clones listed, roughly four fifths were seen once; the top ten hold under 8.5%. This TCR was recovered from a woman of 80 years or more with acute or convalescent COVID-19. Sequencing was carried out using peripheral blood.

The CDR3 spells CASSIAAAGSQETQYF. The CDR3 region has the DNA TGTGCCAGTAGTATTGCGGCGGCAGGGTCGCAAGAGACCCAGTACTTC. This chain uses TRBV19 with TRBJ2-5; possible D gene TRBD1, 5 bases. CDR1 is LNHDA and CDR2 is SQIVND in the germline V gene (reference sequence). The CDR3 has 16 amino acids. The V end was cut by 3 bases, the J end by 2 bases, with 16 bases between.